This TCR beta chain was sequenced during a study of OX40 agonist ivuxolimab in advanced cancers. Study summary: Patient treatment consisted of intravenous ivuxolimab administration every 2 weeks at 0.01 to 10 mg/kg. The study enrolled dose-escalation patients with hepatocellular carcinoma, melanoma, renal cell or head and neck cancer. Prior anti-PD-1, anti-PD-L1 or anti-CTLA-4 therapy did not bar entry, and approximately 40% had some.

TCRdb's copy holds only in-frame clones and misses some; the assay was immunoSEQ multiplex PCR. Of tens of thousands of clones listed, about 91% are singletons. V lost 6 bases to trimming and J lost 0 bases, with 12 bases between them. This CDR3 spans 14 amino acids. Germline CDR1 LNHDA, CDR2 SQIVND (reference sequence). The receptor comes from an adult with an advanced solid tumor such as melanoma, head and neck, liver or kidney cancer. This specimen consisted of CD4+ or CD8+ T cells sorted from blood, obtained in a trial of the OX40 agonist ivuxolimab. The V call is TRBV19, the J call TRBJ2-7; no firm D call. The CDR3, as DNA: TGTGCCAGTAGAGGATCCCTTAGCTCCTACGAGCAGTACTTC. Translated: CASRGSLSSYEQYF.